The source of this T cell receptor (beta chain) is a study of tissue T cells after allogeneic stem cell transplantation (dated by TCRdb to between 2021 and 2022). For context, the study as a whole: For tissues with multiple samples, a pathologist reviewed H&E sections and gave sequencing priority to samples with histologically apparent lymphocytes. The human part of the study was a prospective observational study with no blinding and no randomization. TCR beta repertoires were profiled across many tissues obtained from research autopsies of patients with and without GVHD, as well as in mouse models of GVHD.

Overall study results and their limits: The patient cohort was small and varied clinically, and sampling depth was recognized as a limitation. Which tissue TCRs were alloreactive or antigen-specific was not determined in the study, and some of the clones might have been host cells that persisted. In both patients and mice, T cells from blood and spleen picked up only a limited part of the TCR repertoire that was detected in tissues. Only a few T cell clones appeared in more than one patient, yet motif-based clustering showed tissue-specific repertoire signatures that were shared between patients. Within patients, how anatomically similar tissues were was a major factor shaping TCR repertoire composition, regardless of disease or transplant status. No blood samples were available for the non-GVHD comparator patients.

The library was generated by the immunoSEQ multiplex PCR assay. TCRbeta CDR3 sequencing was performed at survey depth by Adaptive Biotechnologies, and CDR3 sequences, V/J genes, productive frequency and template counts were reported. Amplification of TCR beta CDR3 regions was performed from genomic DNA rather than from RNA. Under the source paper's analysis protocol: Jensen-Shannon divergence was used to quantify pairwise repertoire overlap between tissues, with a value of 1 meaning complete divergence and a value of 0 meaning identical repertoires. Tissues were grouped by single-linkage agglomerative hierarchical clustering of pairwise JSD values, and the clustering results were shown as dendrograms. GLIPH2 was applied to all patient samples using simulation_depth 1000, kmer_min_depth 3, and cdr3_length_cutoff 8, and only groups with more than two unique CDR3s were retained. A standardized tissue-overlap score was generated by extrapolating Jaccard GLIPH-group overlap across patients to a standard repertoire size of 1000 clones. Linear mixed-effect models, with tissue as a fixed effect and individual as a random effect, were used to test how diversity related to clinical or experimental variables. Drawn from immuneACCESS, this table holds only the in-frame rearrangements with V and J called that TCRdb kept. Clones are partly lost; checked studies trace under half to an unresolved V gene and leave the rest unexplained. Clone size and the V and J calls come from that table; the DNA yielded D and trimming. The sample records 9,500 to 10,000 clones, 65% of which are singletons. Approximately 24% of the sample goes to the ten largest clones.

According to the study, the label for this sample's time point signals: human tissue collected at research (rapid) autopsy. For comparison, three non-HCT patients with other cancers were selected retrospectively, each having at least five GI tract samples and no known GI disease at death. After a median post-mortem interval of approximately 9 hours, autopsy tissues were collected, including GI sites from esophagus to rectum, liver, skin, and lymphoid organs such as spleen. Autopsy specimens were bisected, with one portion flash-frozen in liquid nitrogen and the rest formalin-fixed; GI outer muscle layers were removed. To extract genomic DNA from frozen tissues, either the Mag-Bind Blood & Tissue DNA HDQ 96 Kit on a Chemagic 360 or the DNeasy Blood & Tissue Kit was used. Extracted DNA was further purified with the Genomic DNA Clean & Concentrator-25 kit because of concern about red blood cell contamination.

The CDR3, cysteine through phenylalanine, is 15 amino acids long. The DNA shown is the 45-base CDR3, in frame from base 1. The V end loses 7 bases and the J end loses 0 bases, and a stretch of 10 bases separates them. As encoded in the germline V gene (reference sequence), CDR1 is SGHAT while CDR2 is FQDESV. Regarding this clone: The antigen it binds to is not known. No base quality information exists; no much larger clone differs at one position.

This sequence uses TRBV11-1 and TRBJ1-6; the D segment cannot be called with confidence. Sequenced material: tissue from the stomach, taken at autopsy. This TCR came from a male donor aged 60 or older with lung cancer. The nucleotides read TGTGCCAGCACTGACGCTAGCTCCTATAATTCACCCCTCCACTTT. It codes for CASTDASSYNSPLHF.